The clone carrying this T cell receptor (beta chain) occurred a few times. What it binds is unknown. This record belongs to a study of T cell repertoires in cytomegalovirus infection. Whole-study context: In public TCR beta signatures, there were indications of both CMV infection and matching HLA type.

Germline V gives CDR1 SGHKS, CDR2 YYEKEE (reference sequence). CDR3 length equals 14 residues. The V and J ends lost 1 base and 6 bases respectively, with 13 bases between them. The study's findings and limits: The response measured ex vivo was dominated by TCR beta clonotypes (HLA-C-restricted and CMV-specific).

From the reads, TCRdb called clonotypes with MiXCR, one entry per CDR3 protein. Among tens of thousands of distinct CDR3 sequences listed, 20% to 30% were seen once. The receptor's source is a human donor in good health (CMV status not recorded). Some clones in this sample may be carry-over from other donors' samples. This rearrangement joins TRBV5-5 to TRBJ1-1; D not certain. Specimen: CD8+ T cells from cultured PBMCs, collected from culture after CMV antigen stimulation. The CDR3 protein is CASSLWGTGSEAFF. Here the CDR3 DNA reads TGTGCCAGCAGCTTGTGGGGTACTGGGTCTGAAGCTTTCTTT.